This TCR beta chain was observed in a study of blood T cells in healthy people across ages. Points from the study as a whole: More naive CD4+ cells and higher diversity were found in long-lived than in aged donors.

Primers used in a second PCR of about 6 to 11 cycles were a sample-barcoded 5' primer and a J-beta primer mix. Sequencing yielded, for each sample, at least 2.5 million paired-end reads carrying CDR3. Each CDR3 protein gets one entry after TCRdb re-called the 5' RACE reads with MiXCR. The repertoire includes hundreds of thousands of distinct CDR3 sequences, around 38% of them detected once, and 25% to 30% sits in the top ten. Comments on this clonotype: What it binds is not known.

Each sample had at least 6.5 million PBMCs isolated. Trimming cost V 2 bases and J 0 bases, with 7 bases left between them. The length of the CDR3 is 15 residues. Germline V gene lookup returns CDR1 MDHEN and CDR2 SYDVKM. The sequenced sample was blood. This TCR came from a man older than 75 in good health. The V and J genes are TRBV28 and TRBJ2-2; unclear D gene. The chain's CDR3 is CASSLTIANTGELFF. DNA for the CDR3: TGTGCCAGCAGTTTAACGATAGCGAACACCGGGGAGCTGTTTTTT.